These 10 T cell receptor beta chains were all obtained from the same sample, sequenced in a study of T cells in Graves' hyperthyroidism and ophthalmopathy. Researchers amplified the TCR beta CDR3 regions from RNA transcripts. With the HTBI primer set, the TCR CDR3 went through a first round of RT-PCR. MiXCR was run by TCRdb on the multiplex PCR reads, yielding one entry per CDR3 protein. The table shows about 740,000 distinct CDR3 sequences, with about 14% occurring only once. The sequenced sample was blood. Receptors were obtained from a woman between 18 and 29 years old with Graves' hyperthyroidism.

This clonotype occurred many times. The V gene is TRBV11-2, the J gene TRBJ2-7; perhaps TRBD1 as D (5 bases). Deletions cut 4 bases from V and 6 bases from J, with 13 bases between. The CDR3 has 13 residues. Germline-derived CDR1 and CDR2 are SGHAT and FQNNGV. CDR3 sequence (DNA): TGTGCCAGCAGCTCCTACAGGAGCGTCGAGCAGTACTTC. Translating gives CASSSYRSVEQYF.

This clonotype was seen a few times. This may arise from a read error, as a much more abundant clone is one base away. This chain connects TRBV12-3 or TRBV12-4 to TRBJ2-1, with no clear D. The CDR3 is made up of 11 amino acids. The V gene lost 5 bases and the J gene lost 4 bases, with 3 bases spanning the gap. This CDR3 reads CASSKYNEQFF. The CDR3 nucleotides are TGTGCCAGCAGTAAGTACAATGAGCAGTTCTTC.

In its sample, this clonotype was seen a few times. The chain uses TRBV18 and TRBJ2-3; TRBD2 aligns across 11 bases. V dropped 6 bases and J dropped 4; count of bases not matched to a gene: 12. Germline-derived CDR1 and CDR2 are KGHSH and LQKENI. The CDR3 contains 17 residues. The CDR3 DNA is TGTGCCAGCTCCCGCAAGGGACTAGCGGAGAGATCAGATACGCAGTATTTT. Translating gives CASSRKGLAERSDTQYF.

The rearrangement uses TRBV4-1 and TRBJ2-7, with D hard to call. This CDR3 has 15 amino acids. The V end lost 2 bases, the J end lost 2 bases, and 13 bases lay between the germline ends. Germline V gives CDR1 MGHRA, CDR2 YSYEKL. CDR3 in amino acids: CASSQIRSTTYEQYF. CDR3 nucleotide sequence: TGCGCCAGCAGCCAAATAAGATCAACCACCTACGAGCAGTACTTC.

The CDR3 bases are TGTGCCAGCAGCTTGGTTCGACAGAACGTCAAAAACATTCAGTACTTC. It is translated as CASSLVRQNVKNIQYF. J is TRBJ2-4 and V is TRBV5-6; maybe TRBD1 (5 bases). Germline CDR1 SGHDT, CDR2 YYEEEE. The CDR3 loop spans 16 amino acids. V gave up 0 bases and J gave up 3 bases, with 13 bases separating them.

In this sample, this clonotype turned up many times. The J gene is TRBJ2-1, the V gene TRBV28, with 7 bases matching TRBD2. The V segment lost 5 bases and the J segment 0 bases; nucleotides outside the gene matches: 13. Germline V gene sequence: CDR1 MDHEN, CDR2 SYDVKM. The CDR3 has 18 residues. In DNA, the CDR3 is TGTGCCAGCAGTCCCCTAGCGGCGGGAGTGATCTCCTACAATGAGCAGTTCTTC. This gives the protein CASSPLAAGVISYNEQFF.

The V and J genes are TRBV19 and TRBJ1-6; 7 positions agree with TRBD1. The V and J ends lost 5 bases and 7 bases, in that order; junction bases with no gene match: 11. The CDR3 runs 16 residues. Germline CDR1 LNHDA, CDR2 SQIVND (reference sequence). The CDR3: CASSETGTAANSPLHF. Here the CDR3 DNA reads TGTGCCAGTAGTGAGACCGGGACAGCGGCAAATTCACCCCTCCACTTT. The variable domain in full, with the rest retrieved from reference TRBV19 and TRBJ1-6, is DGGITQSPKYLFRKEGQNVTLSCEQNLNHDAMYWYRQDPGQGLRLIYYSQIVNDFQKGDIAEGYSVSREKKESFPLTVTSAQKNPTAFYLCASSETGTAANSPLHFGNGTRLTVT.

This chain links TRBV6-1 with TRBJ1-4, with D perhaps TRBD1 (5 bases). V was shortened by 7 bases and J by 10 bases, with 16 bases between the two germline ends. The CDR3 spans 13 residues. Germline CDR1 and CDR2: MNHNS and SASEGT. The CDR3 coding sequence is TGTGCCAGCACCGGGACGGCCGCAAGAAAACTGTTTTTT. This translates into CASTGTAARKLFF.

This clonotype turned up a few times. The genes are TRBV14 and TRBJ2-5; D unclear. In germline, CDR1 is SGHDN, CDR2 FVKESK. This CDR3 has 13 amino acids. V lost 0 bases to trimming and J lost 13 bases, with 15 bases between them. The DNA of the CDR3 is TGTGCCAGCAGCCAAGAAGTAAGGATTCCCCCGTACTTC. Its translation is CASSQEVRIPPYF.

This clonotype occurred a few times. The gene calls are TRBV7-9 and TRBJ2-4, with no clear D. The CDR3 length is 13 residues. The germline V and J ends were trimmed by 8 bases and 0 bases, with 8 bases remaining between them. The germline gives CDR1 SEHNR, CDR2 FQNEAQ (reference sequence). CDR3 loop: CASRDLAKNIQYF. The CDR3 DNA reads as TGTGCCAGCCGCGATCTAGCCAAAAACATTCAGTACTTC.